A selection of T cell receptor beta chains follows, all from one sample in a study of shared clonotypes between healthy human individuals. The protocol was immunoSEQ multiplex PCR, while the TCRdb copy is restricted to in-frame clones and leaves out a portion. The repertoire holds around 1.9 million clones, with about 93% as singletons. Sequencing was done on a sample of naive CD8+ T cells from PBMCs. The receptors come from a young man in good health. Some clones in this sample may be carry-over from other donors' samples. The CDR3 runs from the conserved cysteine through the conserved F or W. A D gene is named only where the DNA matches it firmly. Size is stated for part of the rows, as once, few or many counts, or as a class when the clone is expanded.

CDR3nt,CDR3aa,abundance,j_gene,d_gene,v_gene
TGTGCCAGCAGCGAGGGACTAGCGGGCAACAATGAGCAGTTCTTC,CASSEGLAGNNEQFF,few,TRBJ2-1,TRBD2,TRBV7-9
TGTGCCTGGAGCATAAGGGTTGGGGAGCTGTTTTTT,CAWSIRVGELFF,once,TRBJ2-2,.,TRBV30
TGTGCCAGTAGTATCGGATCCAGGGCCATACAGGGAGTAGCTTTCTTT,CASSIGSRAIQGVAFF,.,TRBJ1-1,.,TRBV19
TGTGCCAGCAGCCTCGGAGGGGTCGGCAATCAGCCCCAGCATTTT,CASSLGGVGNQPQHF,.,TRBJ1-5,.,TRBV7-8
TGCGCCAGCAGCTTGAGTTCAGGGGTAAACGAGCAGTACTTC,CASSLSSGVNEQYF,.,TRBJ2-7,.,TRBV5-1
TGCAGCGTGAATGGACACTCTGGGGCCAACGTCCTGACTTTC,CSVNGHSGANVLTF,.,TRBJ2-6,.,TRBV29-1
TGTGCCAGCAGCTTGGCGGGGGACAGCTCTGGGGCCAACGTCCTGACTTTC,CASSLAGDSSGANVLTF,.,TRBJ2-6,.,TRBV5-6
TGTGCCAGCAGCTTATCTAGAGGAAGGTCCGTCTACGAGCAGTTCTTC,CASSLSRGRSVYEQFF,.,TRBJ2-1,.,TRBV7-6
TGTGCCAGCAGCTTAGTTATACACTATGGCTACACCTTC,CASSLVIHYGYTF,.,TRBJ1-2,.,TRBV7-9
TGTGCCAGCAGTCCTACCGGGACAGGGAATGGCTACACCTTC,CASSPTGTGNGYTF,.,TRBJ1-2,TRBD1,TRBV27
TGTGCTAGTGGTTGGGGTAGCAATGAGCAGTTCTTC,CASGWGSNEQFF,.,TRBJ2-1,.,TRBV12-5
TGTGCCAGCTCACCAGTATCCACCCACCGCGGGGAGCTGTTTTTT,CASSPVSTHRGELFF,.,TRBJ2-2,.,TRBV18
TGTGCCAGCAGCGTAGCAGGGGTTCCGGTATATTTT,CASSVAGVPVYF,.,TRBJ1-3,.,TRBV9
TGTGCCAGCAGTTTATACAGGGGATCCGAGCAGTACTTC,CASSLYRGSEQYF,once,TRBJ2-7,TRBD1,TRBV27
TGTGCCAGCAGTTTCAGGACAGGGGTATTAGAGACCCAGTACTTC,CASSFRTGVLETQYF,.,TRBJ2-5,TRBD1,TRBV27
TGTGCCAGTAGTATGTTCAGGAATCATGAGCAGTTCTTC,CASSMFRNHEQFF,.,TRBJ2-1,.,TRBV19
TGTGCCAGCAGCTTATATTTTGGGGGCCTAGCGGGCGGGCAGTACTTC,CASSLYFGGLAGGQYF,.,TRBJ2-7,TRBD2,TRBV11-2
TGTGCCAGCAGCTTAGTGGAGCGGGGGACCTACGAGCAGTACTTC,CASSLVERGTYEQYF,.,TRBJ2-7,TRBD2,TRBV7-6
TGTGCCAGCAATACCGACGGCTACGAGCAGTACTTC,CASNTDGYEQYF,.,TRBJ2-7,.,TRBV28
TGTGCCAGCAGTCCTCGGACAGGGATGGCCTACGAGCAGTACTTC,CASSPRTGMAYEQYF,.,TRBJ2-7,TRBD1,TRBV27
TGCGCCAGCAGCTTGTCGTCTAGGCTCCCCGGGGAGCTGTTTTTT,CASSLSSRLPGELFF,.,TRBJ2-2,.,TRBV5-1
TGTGCCATCAGCGAATTCGATAGCTCCTACGAGCAGTACTTC,CAISEFDSSYEQYF,.,TRBJ2-7,.,TRBV10-3
TGTGCCAGCAGTGAAGGTTTAGGGTCCTACGAGCAGTACTTC,CASSEGLGSYEQYF,.,TRBJ2-7,.,TRBV25-1
TGTGCCAGCAGCCCCGTACTAGCGGGAGCCCGAGGGGGTGAGCAGTTCTTC,CASSPVLAGARGGEQFF,.,TRBJ2-1,TRBD2,TRBV7-8
TGCAGCGGGACGGCTGGGGAGGGTAGCTCCTACGAGCAGTACTTC,CSGTAGEGSSYEQYF,.,TRBJ2-7,TRBD2,TRBV29-1
TGTGCCAGCAGCTTAATAGCGGGAGGCACCGGGGAGCTGTTTTTT,CASSLIAGGTGELFF,.,TRBJ2-2,TRBD2,TRBV4-2
TGCGCCAGTAGTAGAGGCGGCAGATTTACCTACGAGCAGTACTTC,CASSRGGRFTYEQYF,.,TRBJ2-7,.,TRBV23-1
TGTGCCAGCAGTTTCGGGGGACAGGGGAACTACGAGCAGTACTTC,CASSFGGQGNYEQYF,.,TRBJ2-7,TRBD1,TRBV27
TGTGCCAGCAGCGCGTCCGGGACAGATAATGAAAAACTGTTTTTT,CASSASGTDNEKLFF,.,TRBJ1-4,TRBD1,TRBV9
TGTGCCAGCAGCTTTTGGCAACTCTCCTACAATGAGCAGTTCTTC,CASSFWQLSYNEQFF,.,TRBJ2-1,.,TRBV5-4
TGCGCCAGCAGCTTCACTACAGGGAGTTATGGCTACACCTTC,CASSFTTGSYGYTF,.,TRBJ1-2,.,TRBV5-1
TGTGCCAGCAGCCCAGGGTCAGGGGGCGCGATGACAGATACGCAGTATTTT,CASSPGSGGAMTDTQYF,.,TRBJ2-3,TRBD1,TRBV11-2
TGTGCCAGCACCTCAAGGGCATGGGATGAGCAGTTCTTC,CASTSRAWDEQFF,.,TRBJ2-1,.,TRBV11-3
TGTGCCAGCAGCGCCCAAGGGGAGGGACAGTCTAATGAAAAACTGTTTTTT,CASSAQGEGQSNEKLFF,.,TRBJ1-4,TRBD1,TRBV5-4
TGTGCCAGCAGGCTAAGGGGGCACAATCAGCCCCAGCATTTT,CASRLRGHNQPQHF,.,TRBJ1-5,TRBD1,TRBV28
TGTGCCAGCAGCGTTACAGGGGGAAAGAACACCGGGGAGCTGTTTTTT,CASSVTGGKNTGELFF,.,TRBJ2-2,TRBD1,TRBV9
TGTGCCAGCAGTTTAGGTAGCGGGCCATCCTACAATGAGCAGTTCTTC,CASSLGSGPSYNEQFF,.,TRBJ2-1,TRBD2,TRBV27
TGCGCCAGCAGCCAAGATCGAGGGGTACGAGGCTACACCTTC,CASSQDRGVRGYTF,.,TRBJ1-2,.,TRBV4-1
TGTGCCAGCAGTACTCTGGATTCCGGGCCCCTTCGGACCCAGCATTTT,CASSTLDSGPLRTQHF,once,TRBJ1-5,.,TRBV28
TGTGCCAGCAGTTTAAGCCCTAAGAACACTGAAGCTTTCTTT,CASSLSPKNTEAFF,.,TRBJ1-1,.,TRBV27
TGTGCCAGCAGCCTCGGGCGCACCGGGGAGCTGTTTTTT,CASSLGRTGELFF,.,TRBJ2-2,.,TRBV6-5
TGTGCCAGCAGTATCAGGGGTTTCTACGAGCAGTACTTC,CASSIRGFYEQYF,few,TRBJ2-7,.,TRBV27
TGTGCCAGCAGCTCCAGGAGGGGATGTCGTTGGCCTCTGGGGTTCTTC,CASSSRRGCRWPLGFF,.,TRBJ2-1,.,TRBV7-3
TGTGCCAGCAGTTTACGGGGCCCTAATGAAAAACTGTTTTTT,CASSLRGPNEKLFF,once,TRBJ1-4,.,TRBV28
TGTGCCAGCAGCGGACCCCTGCTATTGGGCCACAATGAGCAGTTCTTC,CASSGPLLLGHNEQFF,.,TRBJ2-1,.,TRBV9
TGCGCCAGCAGCCAAGATCGTACGGCTTCTGGAAACACCATATATTTT,CASSQDRTASGNTIYF,.,TRBJ1-3,.,TRBV4-1